These 4 T cell receptor beta chains were all obtained from the same sample, sequenced in a study of blood T cell repertoires in COVID-19. Data came from immunoSEQ multiplex PCR; TCRdb stores just in-frame clones and leaves some out. Of about 370,000 clones in the sample, roughly nine tenths were seen once. Sequences were obtained from PBMCs or T cells enriched from blood (not recorded which). These receptors all come from a young man who had recovered from COVID-19.

In nucleotides, the CDR3 is TGCGCCAGCAGCCAAGTACAGGGGGGATCCGGGGAGCTGTTTTTT. It translates to CASSQVQGGSGELFF. The chain joins TRBV4-3 to TRBJ2-2, with 8 nucleotides matching TRBD1. CDR3 length equals 15 residues. With 1 base clipped from V and 6 bases from J, the junction kept 4 bases outside the gene matches. The germline V gene encodes CDR1 LGHNA and CDR2 YSLEER.

The CDR3 sequence: CAISSSGTGSEKLFF. The CDR3 DNA sequence: TGTGCCATCAGCTCCTCCGGGACAGGGAGTGAAAAACTGTTTTTT. The chain recombines TRBV10-3 with TRBJ1-4, with 9 bases that match TRBD1. The CDR3 runs to 15 residues. The ends lost 6 bases at V and 7 bases at J; junction bases unmatched: 9. Per the germline V gene, CDR1 is ENHRY and CDR2 is SYGVKD.

V is TRBV6-1 and J is TRBJ1-1; tentatively, D is TRBD1 (6 bases). Looked up from germline, CDR1 is MNHNS and CDR2 is SASEGT. Trimming shortened V by 4 bases and J by 3 bases, and 18 bases separated the two germline ends. This CDR3 contains 16 residues. The CDR3 spells CASSAIEQGLDTEAFF. CDR3 sequence (DNA): TGTGCCAGCAGTGCAATAGAACAGGGTCTTGACACTGAAGCTTTCTTT.

The rearrangement joins TRBV7-3 to TRBJ2-6; D gene unclear. V was trimmed by 5 bases and J by 0 bases, leaving 8 bases between them. Germline V gene data show CDR1 as SGHTA and CDR2 as FQGTGA. The CDR3 covers 15 residues. CDR3 DNA: TGTGCCAGCAGCCCACTAACCTCTGGGGCCAACGTCCTGACTTTC. Translated, it gives CASSPLTSGANVLTF.